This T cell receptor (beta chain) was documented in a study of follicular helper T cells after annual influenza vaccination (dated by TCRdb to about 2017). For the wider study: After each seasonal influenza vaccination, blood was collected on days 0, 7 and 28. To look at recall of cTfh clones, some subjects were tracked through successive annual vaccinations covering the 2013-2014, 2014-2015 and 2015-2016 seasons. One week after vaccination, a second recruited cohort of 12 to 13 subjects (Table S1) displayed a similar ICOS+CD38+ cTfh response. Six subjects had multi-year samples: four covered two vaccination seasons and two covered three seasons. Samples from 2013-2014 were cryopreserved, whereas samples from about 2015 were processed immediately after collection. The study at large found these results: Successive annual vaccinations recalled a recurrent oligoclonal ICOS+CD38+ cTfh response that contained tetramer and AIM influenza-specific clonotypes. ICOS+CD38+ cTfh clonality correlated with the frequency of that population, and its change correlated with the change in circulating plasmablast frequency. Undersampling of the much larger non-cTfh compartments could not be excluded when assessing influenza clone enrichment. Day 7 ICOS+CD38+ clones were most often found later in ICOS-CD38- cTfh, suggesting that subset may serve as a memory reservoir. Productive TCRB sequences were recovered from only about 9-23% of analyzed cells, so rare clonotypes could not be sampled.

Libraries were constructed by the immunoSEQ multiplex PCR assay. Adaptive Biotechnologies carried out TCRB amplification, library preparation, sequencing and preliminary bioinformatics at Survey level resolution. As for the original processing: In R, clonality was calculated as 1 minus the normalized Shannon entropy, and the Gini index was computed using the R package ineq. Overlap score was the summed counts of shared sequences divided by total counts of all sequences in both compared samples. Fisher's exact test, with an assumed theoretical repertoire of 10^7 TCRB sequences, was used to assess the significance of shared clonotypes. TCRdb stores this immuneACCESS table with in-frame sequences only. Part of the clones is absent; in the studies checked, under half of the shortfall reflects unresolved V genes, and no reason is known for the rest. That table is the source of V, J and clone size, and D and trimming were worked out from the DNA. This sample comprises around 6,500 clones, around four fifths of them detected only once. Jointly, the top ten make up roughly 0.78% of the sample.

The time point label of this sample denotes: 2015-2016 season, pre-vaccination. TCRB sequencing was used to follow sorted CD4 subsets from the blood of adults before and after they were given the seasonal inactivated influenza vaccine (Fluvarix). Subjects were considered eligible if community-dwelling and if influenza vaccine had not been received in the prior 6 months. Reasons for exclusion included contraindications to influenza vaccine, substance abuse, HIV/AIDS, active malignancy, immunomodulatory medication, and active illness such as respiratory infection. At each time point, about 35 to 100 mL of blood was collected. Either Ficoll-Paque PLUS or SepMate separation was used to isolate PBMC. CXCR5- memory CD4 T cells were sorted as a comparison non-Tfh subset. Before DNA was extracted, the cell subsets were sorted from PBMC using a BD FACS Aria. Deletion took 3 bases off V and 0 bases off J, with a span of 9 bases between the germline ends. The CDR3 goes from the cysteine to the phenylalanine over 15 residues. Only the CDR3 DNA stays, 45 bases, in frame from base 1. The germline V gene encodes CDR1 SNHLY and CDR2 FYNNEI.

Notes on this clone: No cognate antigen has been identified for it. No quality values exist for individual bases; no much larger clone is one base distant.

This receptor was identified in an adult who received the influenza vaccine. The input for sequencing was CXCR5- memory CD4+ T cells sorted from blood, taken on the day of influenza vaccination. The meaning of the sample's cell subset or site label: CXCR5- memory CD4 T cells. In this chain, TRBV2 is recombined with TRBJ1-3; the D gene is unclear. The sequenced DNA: TGTGCCAGCAGTGATCTTGGTTTCTCTGGAAACACCATATATTTT. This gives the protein CASSDLGFSGNTIYF.